Sequencing of this T cell receptor beta chain was carried out in a study of T-cell memory formation after mild COVID-19. TCRdb reanalysed the 5' RACE reads using MiXCR and keeps one entry per CDR3 protein. The sample has approximately 400,000 distinct CDR3 sequences; 15% to 20% are singletons. CDR3 size: 14 residues. Germline CDR1 SEHNR, CDR2 FQNEAQ (reference sequence). The V gene lost 11 bases and the J gene lost 6 bases, with 19 bases spanning the gap. This clonotype occurred a few times. Its specificity is not known. Study conclusions and caveats: In second-wave clones peaking day 37, SARS-CoV-2 specificity remained unconfirmed. CD4+ contracting clones lay mainly in CM and EM, CD8+ ones in EMRA.

V and J are TRBV7-9 and TRBJ2-2; D uncertain. The specimen was PBMCs or a T cell subset sorted from them (not recorded which). The TCR was taken from a man between 18 and 29 years old who had mild COVID-19 (a few samples of this study predate the infection). Cell type and time point are not known. CDR3 residues: CAGARTSGPGELFF. CDR3 DNA: TGTGCCGGAGCCCGAACTTCGGGTCCCGGGGAGCTGTTTTTT.